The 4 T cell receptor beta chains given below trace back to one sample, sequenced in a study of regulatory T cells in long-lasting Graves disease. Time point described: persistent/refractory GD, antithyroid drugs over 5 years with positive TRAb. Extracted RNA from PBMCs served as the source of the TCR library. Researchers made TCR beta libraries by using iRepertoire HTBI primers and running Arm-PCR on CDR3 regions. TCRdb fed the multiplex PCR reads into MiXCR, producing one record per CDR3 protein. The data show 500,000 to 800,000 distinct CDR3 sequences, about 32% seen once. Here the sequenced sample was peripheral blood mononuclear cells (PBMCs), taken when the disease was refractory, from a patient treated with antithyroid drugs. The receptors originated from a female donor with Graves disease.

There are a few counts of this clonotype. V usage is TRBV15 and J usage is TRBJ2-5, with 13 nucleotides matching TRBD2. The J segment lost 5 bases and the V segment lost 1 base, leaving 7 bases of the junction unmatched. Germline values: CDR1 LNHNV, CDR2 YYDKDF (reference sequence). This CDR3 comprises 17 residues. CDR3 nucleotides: TGTGCCACCAGCAGAGGGGCCTCGACTAGCGGGGGGGAGACCCAGTACTTC. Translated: CATSRGASTSGGETQYF.

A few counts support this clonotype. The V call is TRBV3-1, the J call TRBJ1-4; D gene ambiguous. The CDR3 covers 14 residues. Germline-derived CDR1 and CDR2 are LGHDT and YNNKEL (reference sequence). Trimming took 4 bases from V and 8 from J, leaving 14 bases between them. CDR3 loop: CASSPNRGVEKLFF. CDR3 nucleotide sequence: TGTGCCAGCAGCCCTAACCGTGGGGTAGAAAAACTGTTTTTT. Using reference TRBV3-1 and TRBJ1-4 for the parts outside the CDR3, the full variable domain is DTAVSQTPKYLVTQMGNDKSIKCEQNLGHDTMYWYKQDSKKFLKIMFSYNNKELIINETVPNRFSPKSPDKAHLNLHINSLELGDSAVYFCASSPNRGVEKLFFGSGTQLSVL.

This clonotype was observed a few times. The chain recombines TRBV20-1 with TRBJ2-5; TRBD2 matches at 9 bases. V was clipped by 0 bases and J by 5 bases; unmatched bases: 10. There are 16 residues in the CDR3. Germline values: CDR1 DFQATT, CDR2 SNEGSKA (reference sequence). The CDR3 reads CSARDAGGSIIETQYF. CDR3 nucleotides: TGCAGTGCTAGAGATGCGGGGGGGAGTATTATCGAGACCCAGTACTTC.

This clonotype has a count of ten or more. The CDR3 DNA sequence: TGTGCCAGCAGTTTGGGGGGGGTTCAGAGCAATGAGCAGTTCTTC. The encoded protein is CASSLGGVQSNEQFF. The chain couples TRBV12-3 or TRBV12-4 to TRBJ2-1; TRBD2 matches 7 bases. The CDR3 totals 15 residues. V was clipped by 3 bases and J by 6 bases; unmatched bases: 8.